The 18 T cell receptor beta chains in this list originate from one sample, sequenced in a study of blood T cell repertoires in COVID-19. Only in-frame clones appear in the TCRdb table, and some are missing; sequencing was by immunoSEQ multiplex PCR. The sample carries around 450,000 clones, around 88% recorded once. Sequenced: peripheral blood. The receptors here all came from a woman aged 25 to 39 with acute or convalescent COVID-19.

This clone has only a few counts. J is TRBJ1-1 and V is TRBV2, with D unclear. There are 16 residues in the CDR3. Trimming removed 8 bases at V and 2 bases at J, with 21 bases between. Germline V gives CDR1 SNHLY, CDR2 FYNNEI. CDR3 nucleotide sequence: TGTGCCAGCCAACTACTCATCCTCGTCGCTAACACTGAAGCTTTCTTT. Protein product: CASQLLILVANTEAFF.

With regard to this clone: This CDR3 is also generated by other DNA sequences in the sample. V gene TRBV7-3 combines with J gene TRBJ2-2, with 8 bases fitting TRBD1. The germline V gene has CDR1 SGHTA and CDR2 FQGTGA. CDR3 size: 16 residues. J gave up 0 bases and V 5 bases, and 5 bases lay outside the gene matches. The chain's CDR3 is CASSQAGGPNTGELFF. Written as DNA, the CDR3 is TGTGCCAGCAGCCAAGCAGGGGGCCCGAACACCGGGGAGCTGTTTTTT.

The chain links TRBV30 to TRBJ2-1; D might be TRBD1 (5 bases). The CDR3 sequence is 13 residues long. V lost 5 bases and J 7 bases, leaving 15 bases between the germline ends. Germline loops: CDR1 GTSNPN, CDR2 SVGIG (reference sequence). The chain's CDR3 is CAWDSGRRNEQFF. Here the CDR3 DNA reads TGTGCCTGGGACAGTGGGCGTCGGAATGAGCAGTTCTTC.

The genes are TRBV4-2 and TRBJ2-1; 12 bases agree with TRBD2. The CDR3 runs 15 residues. V lost 3 bases, J lost 8 bases, and 5 bases stayed unmatched. CDR1 and CDR2 (germline): LGHNA, YNFKEQ. The CDR3: CASSHLAGGADEQFF. The CDR3 coding sequence is TGTGCCAGCAGCCACCTAGCGGGGGGGGCGGATGAGCAGTTCTTC.

The rearrangement links TRBV5-1 to TRBJ1-1; D perhaps matches TRBD1 (5 bases). This CDR3 contains 15 residues. Deletions cut 6 bases from V and 5 bases from J, with 20 bases between. Per the germline V gene, CDR1 is SGHRS and CDR2 is YFSETQ. The CDR3 region is CASIPMAGSYTEAFF. The CDR3 DNA is TGCGCCAGCATCCCAATGGCAGGGTCGTATACTGAAGCTTTCTTT.

The chain's CDR3 is CASSYETNEKLFF. As DNA, the CDR3 is TGTGCCAGCAGTTACGAGACTAATGAAAAACTGTTTTTT. The rearrangement uses TRBV6-5 and TRBJ1-4; no reliable D call. Germline V CDR1 and CDR2: MNHEY, SVGAGI. Deletions cut 2 bases from V and 2 bases from J, with 3 bases between. The CDR3 is 13 amino acids.

The chain links TRBV6-6 to TRBJ2-3; 12 nucleotides line up with TRBD2. Germline V gene lookup returns CDR1 MNHNY and CDR2 SVGAGI (reference sequence). With 0 bases clipped from V and 8 bases from J, the junction kept 3 bases outside the gene matches. The length of the CDR3 is 15 residues. The CDR3 sequence is CASSYSTSGGPTQYF. The CDR3 DNA follows: TGTGCCAGCAGTTACTCTACTAGCGGGGGGCCTACGCAGTATTTT.

CDR3 nucleotides: TGTGCCAGCAGCCCCGACAGGGGGCGGCAGTACTTC. Protein: CASSPDRGRQYF. The chain links TRBV12-3 or TRBV12-4 to TRBJ2-7; 10 bases agree with TRBD1. The CDR3 extends over 12 amino acids. V gave up 6 bases and J gave up 9 bases; unmatched junction bases: 5.

J is TRBJ1-1 and V is TRBV6-5, with D possibly matching TRBD1 (5 bases). The V end was cut by 10 bases, the J end by 5 bases, with 17 bases between. Germline V gives CDR1 MNHEY, CDR2 SVGAGI. The CDR3 length is 13 residues. Here the CDR3 reads CATKGTLRTEAFF. The CDR3, as DNA: TGTGCCACCAAGGGGACTCTTAGAACTGAAGCTTTCTTT.

The chain joins TRBV27 to TRBJ1-5; D is possibly TRBD1 (5 bases). Trimming stripped 10 bases from V and 5 bases from J, with 27 bases between. Germline V CDR1 and CDR2: MNHEY, SMNVEV (reference sequence). The CDR3 consists of 17 residues. Here the CDR3 DNA reads TGTGCCAATCTTTTGGATCTTGCAGGGATACAGTATCAGCCCCAGCATTTT. Amino acids: CANLLDLAGIQYQPQHF.

The genes are TRBV7-9 and TRBJ1-1; D is uncertain. The CDR3 runs to 15 residues. V dropped 3 bases and J dropped 11 bases, with 22 bases sitting between them. The germline V gene encodes CDR1 SEHNR and CDR2 FQNEAQ (reference sequence). CDR3: CASSLLDTLGVGAFF. CDR3 nucleotide sequence: TGTGCCAGCAGCTTGCTTGACACGCTCGGGGTCGGCGCTTTCTTT.

The gene calls are TRBV4-1 and TRBJ2-7; 8 bases are a match to TRBD1. V shed 4 bases and J 0 bases; nucleotides not matched to a gene: 5. Germline CDR1 and CDR2: MGHRA and YSYEKL. The CDR3 extends over 15 amino acids. The CDR3 DNA reads as TGCGCCAGCAGCCCACTTGGGACAGGCTCCTACGAGCAGTACTTC. As protein: CASSPLGTGSYEQYF.

About this clone: Other DNA sequences within the sample encode an identical CDR3. The chain uses TRBV5-1 and TRBJ2-3; TRBD2 agrees at 7 bases. The CDR3 spans 15 residues. Looked up from germline, CDR1 is SGHRS and CDR2 is YFSETQ. The trim removed 2 bases at V and 3 bases at J, leaving 6 bases unmatched. The CDR3 sequence is CASSLTGGSTDTQYF. CDR3 DNA: TGCGCCAGCAGCTTAACGGGGGGTAGTACAGATACGCAGTATTTT.

This clone was detected once. The V call is TRBV15, the J call TRBJ2-5, with D unresolved. Germline-derived CDR1 and CDR2 are LNHNV and YYDKDF (reference sequence). The CDR3 spans 13 residues. V lost 0 bases and J lost 4, with 6 bases in between. The CDR3 here is CATSRDGRETQYF. Here the CDR3 DNA reads TGTGCCACCAGCAGAGACGGTAGAGAGACCCAGTACTTC.

This chain connects TRBV4-1 to TRBJ1-4; D may be TRBD1 (6 bases). Per the germline V gene, CDR1 is MGHRA and CDR2 is YSYEKL. This CDR3 comprises 15 residues. The V end was cut by 3 bases, the J end by 8 bases, with 16 bases between. The CDR3 spells CASSQGMQGREKLFF. In nucleotides, the CDR3 is TGCGCCAGCAGCCAGGGAATGCAGGGGCGAGAAAAACTGTTTTTT.

This clone showed up many times. The chain joins TRBV5-1 to TRBJ2-7; 12 nucleotides align to TRBD2. The germline CDR1 and CDR2 sequences are SGHRS and YFSETQ. This CDR3 has 17 amino acids. V was pared by 3 bases and J by 0 bases, with 7 bases of the junction left unmatched. The CDR3, as DNA: TGCGCCAGCAGCTCCCAGACTAGCGGGGGATACTCCTACGAGCAGTACTTC. Translation gives CASSSQTSGGYSYEQYF.

This clone appeared a few times. The chain combines TRBV2 with TRBJ1-1; D not resolved. The CDR3 runs to 15 residues. The ends were cut back, 6 bases at V and 1 base at J, with 15 bases in the middle. Germline V gene sequence: CDR1 SNHLY, CDR2 FYNNEI. CDR3 amino acids: CASRPRLGSNTEAFF. The CDR3 nucleotides read TGTGCCAGCAGACCCAGGTTAGGATCGAACACTGAAGCTTTCTTT.

The chain carries TRBV6-6 and TRBJ1-3; the match to TRBD1 covers 7 bases. Germline trimming cut 11 bases from V and 7 bases from J; bases unmatched to any gene: 11. CDR3 size: 13 residues. CDR1 and CDR2 from the germline V gene are MNHNY and SVGAGI (reference sequence). The CDR3 nucleotides read TGTGCCTGCTACAGGGGAATCGCGAACACCATATATTTT. It is translated as CACYRGIANTIYF.